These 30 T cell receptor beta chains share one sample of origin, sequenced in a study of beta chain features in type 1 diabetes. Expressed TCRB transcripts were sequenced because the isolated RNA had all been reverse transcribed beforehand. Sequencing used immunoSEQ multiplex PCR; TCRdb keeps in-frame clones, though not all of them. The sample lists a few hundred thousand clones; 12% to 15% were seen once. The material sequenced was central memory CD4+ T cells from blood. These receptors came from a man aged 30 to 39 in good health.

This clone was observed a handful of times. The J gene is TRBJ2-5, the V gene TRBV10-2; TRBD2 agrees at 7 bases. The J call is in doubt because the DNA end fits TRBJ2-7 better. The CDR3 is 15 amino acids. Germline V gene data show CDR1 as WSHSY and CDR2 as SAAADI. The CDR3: CASNKPERGAYEQYF. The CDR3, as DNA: TGCGCCAGCAATAAACCGGAGCGGGGTGCCTACGAGCAGTACTTC.

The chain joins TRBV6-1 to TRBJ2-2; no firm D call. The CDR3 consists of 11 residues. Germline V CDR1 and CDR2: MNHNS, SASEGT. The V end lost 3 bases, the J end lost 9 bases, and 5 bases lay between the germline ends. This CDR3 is CASSDFWELFF. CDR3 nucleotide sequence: TGTGCCAGCAGTGATTTTTGGGAGCTGTTTTTT.

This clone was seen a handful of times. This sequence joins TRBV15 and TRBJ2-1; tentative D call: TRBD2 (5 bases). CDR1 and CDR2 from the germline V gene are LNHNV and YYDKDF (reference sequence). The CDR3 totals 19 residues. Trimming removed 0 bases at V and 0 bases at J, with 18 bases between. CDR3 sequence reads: CATSRDVWTETSSYNEQFF. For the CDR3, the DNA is TGTGCCACCAGCAGAGATGTCTGGACTGAAACGAGCTCCTACAATGAGCAGTTCTTC.

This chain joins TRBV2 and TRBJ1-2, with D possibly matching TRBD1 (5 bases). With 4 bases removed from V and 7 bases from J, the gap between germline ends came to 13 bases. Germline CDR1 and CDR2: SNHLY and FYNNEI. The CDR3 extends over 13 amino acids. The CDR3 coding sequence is TGTGCCAGCAGTGTGGGCAGGGAAGGTGGCTACACCTTC. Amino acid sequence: CASSVGREGGYTF.

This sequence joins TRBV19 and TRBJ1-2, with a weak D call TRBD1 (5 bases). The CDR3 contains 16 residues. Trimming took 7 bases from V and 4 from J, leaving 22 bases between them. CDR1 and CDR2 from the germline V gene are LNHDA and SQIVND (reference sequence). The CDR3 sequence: CASTNEGRRGSYGYTF. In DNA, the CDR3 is TGTGCCAGTACTAATGAGGGCCGGCGGGGGTCCTATGGCTACACCTTC.

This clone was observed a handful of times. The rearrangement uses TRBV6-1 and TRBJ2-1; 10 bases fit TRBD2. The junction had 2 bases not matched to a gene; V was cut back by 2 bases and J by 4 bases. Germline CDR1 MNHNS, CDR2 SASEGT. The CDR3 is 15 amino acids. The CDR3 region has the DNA TGTGCCAGCAGTGAACTAGCGGGGGCGTACAATGAGCAGTTCTTC. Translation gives CASSELAGAYNEQFF.

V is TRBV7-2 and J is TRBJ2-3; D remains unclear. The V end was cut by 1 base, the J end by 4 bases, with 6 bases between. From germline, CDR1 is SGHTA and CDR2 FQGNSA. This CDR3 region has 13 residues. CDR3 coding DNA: TGTGCCAGCAGCTTAGTTCCGTCAGATACGCAGTATTTT. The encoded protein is CASSLVPSDTQYF.

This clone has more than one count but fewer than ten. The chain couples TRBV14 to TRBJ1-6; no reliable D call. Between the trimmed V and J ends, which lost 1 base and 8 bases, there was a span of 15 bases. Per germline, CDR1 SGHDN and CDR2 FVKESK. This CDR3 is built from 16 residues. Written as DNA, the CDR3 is TGTGCCAGCAGCCAAGGGATGGTCCGGCGAGATTCACCCCTCCACTTT. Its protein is CASSQGMVRRDSPLHF.

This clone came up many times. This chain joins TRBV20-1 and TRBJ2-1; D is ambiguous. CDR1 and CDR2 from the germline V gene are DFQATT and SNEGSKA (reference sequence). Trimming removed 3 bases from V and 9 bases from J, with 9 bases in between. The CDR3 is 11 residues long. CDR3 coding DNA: TGCAGTGCTAGGGCCCTAAGTGAGCAGTTCTTC. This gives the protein CSARALSEQFF.

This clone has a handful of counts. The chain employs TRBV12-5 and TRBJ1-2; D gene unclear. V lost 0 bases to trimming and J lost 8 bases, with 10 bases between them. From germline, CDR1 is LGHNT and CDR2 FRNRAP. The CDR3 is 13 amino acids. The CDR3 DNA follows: TGTGCTAGTGGTTTGGTATCCTTTTCCGGCTACACCTTC. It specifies CASGLVSFSGYTF.

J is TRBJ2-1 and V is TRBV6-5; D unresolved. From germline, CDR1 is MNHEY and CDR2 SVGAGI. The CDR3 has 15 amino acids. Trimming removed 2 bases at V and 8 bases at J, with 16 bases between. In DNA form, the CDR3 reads TGTGCCAGCAGTTACGCCCAAACCGAGCAGGATGAGCAGTTCTTC. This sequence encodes CASSYAQTEQDEQFF.

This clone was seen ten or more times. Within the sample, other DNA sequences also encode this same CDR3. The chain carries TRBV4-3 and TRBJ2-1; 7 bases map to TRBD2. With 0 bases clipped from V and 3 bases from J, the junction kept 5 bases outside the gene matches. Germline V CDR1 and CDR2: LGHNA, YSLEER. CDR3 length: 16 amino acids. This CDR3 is CASSQDPSGIYNEQFF. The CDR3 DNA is TGCGCCAGCAGCCAAGATCCCAGCGGGATCTACAATGAGCAGTTCTTC.

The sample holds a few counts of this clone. CDR3 in DNA: TGTGCCAGCAGGGGGACTAGCGGTAACACCGGGGAGCTGTTTTTT. This codes for CASRGTSGNTGELFF. The chain carries TRBV6-6 and TRBJ2-2, with 11 bases fitting TRBD2. The CDR3 is 15 amino acids. Trimming removed 6 bases from V and 2 bases from J; junction bases left unmatched: 2. The germline V gene encodes CDR1 MNHNY and CDR2 SVGAGI (reference sequence).

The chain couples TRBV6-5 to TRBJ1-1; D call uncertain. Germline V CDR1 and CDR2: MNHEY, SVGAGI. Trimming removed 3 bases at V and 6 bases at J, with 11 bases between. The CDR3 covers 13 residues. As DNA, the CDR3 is TGTGCCAGCAGTTATCGGAAAAGATCTGAAGCTTTCTTT. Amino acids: CASSYRKRSEAFF.

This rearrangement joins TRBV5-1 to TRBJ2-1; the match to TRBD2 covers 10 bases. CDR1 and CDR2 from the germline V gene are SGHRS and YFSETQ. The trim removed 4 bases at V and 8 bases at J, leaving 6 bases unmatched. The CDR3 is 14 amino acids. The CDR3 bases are TGCGCCAGCAGCCGCGGACTAGCGGTCTATGAGCAGTTCTTC. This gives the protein CASSRGLAVYEQFF.

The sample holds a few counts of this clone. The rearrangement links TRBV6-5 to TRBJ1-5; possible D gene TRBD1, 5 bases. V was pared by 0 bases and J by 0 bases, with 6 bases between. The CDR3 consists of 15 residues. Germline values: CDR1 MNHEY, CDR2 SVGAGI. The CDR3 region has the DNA TGTGCCAGCAGTTACTCCCAGGGTAGCAATCAGCCCCAGCATTTT. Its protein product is CASSYSQGSNQPQHF.

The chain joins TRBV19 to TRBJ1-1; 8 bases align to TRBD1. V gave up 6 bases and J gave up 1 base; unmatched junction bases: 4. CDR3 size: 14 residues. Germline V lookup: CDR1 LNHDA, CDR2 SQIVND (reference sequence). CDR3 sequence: CASSTTGANTEAFF. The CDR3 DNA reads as TGTGCCAGTAGCACGACAGGGGCGAACACTGAAGCTTTCTTT. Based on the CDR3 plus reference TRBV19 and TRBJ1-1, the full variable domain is DGGITQSPKYLFRKEGQNVTLSCEQNLNHDAMYWYRQDPGQGLRLIYYSQIVNDFQKGDIAEGYSVSREKKESFPLTVTSAQKNPTAFYLCASSTTGANTEAFFGQGTRLTVV.

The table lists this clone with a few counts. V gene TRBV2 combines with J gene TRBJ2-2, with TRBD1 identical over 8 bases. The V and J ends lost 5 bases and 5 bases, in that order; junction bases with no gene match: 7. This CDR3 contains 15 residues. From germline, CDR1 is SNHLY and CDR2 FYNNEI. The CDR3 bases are TGTGCCAGCAGTCGAAGGACAGGGAAAACCGGGGAGCTGTTTTTT. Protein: CASSRRTGKTGELFF.

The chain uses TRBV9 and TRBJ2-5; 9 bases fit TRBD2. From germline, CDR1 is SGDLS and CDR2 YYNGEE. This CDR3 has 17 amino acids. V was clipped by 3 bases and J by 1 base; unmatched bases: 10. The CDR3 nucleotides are TGTGCCAGCAGCGCTAGCGGGGCGGACCTCACCCAAGAGACCCAGTACTTC. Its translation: CASSASGADLTQETQYF.

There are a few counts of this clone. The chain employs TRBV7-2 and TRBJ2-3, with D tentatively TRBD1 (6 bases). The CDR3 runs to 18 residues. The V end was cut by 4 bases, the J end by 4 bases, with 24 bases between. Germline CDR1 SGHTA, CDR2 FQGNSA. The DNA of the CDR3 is TGTGCCAGCAGCTCGGGGCCTGGGGGCGGATCACACTCAGATACGCAGTATTTT. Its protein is CASSSGPGGGSHSDTQYF.

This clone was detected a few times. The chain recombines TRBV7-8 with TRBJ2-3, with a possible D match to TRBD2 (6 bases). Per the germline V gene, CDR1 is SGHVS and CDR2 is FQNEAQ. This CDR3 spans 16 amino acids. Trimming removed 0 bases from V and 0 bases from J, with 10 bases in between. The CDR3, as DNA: TGTGCCAGCAGCTTAGCGGGAGGCATTAGCACAGATACGCAGTATTTT. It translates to CASSLAGGISTDTQYF. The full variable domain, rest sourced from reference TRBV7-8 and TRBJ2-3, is GAGVSQSPRYKVAKRGQDVALRCDPISGHVSLFWYQQALGQGPEFLTYFQNEAQLDKSGLPSDRFFAERPEGSVSTLKIQRTQQEDSAVYLCASSLAGGISTDTQYFGPGTRLTVL.

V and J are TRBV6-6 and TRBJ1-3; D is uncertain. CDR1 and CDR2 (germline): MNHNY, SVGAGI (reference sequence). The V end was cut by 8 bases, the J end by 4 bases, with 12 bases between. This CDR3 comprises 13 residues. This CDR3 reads CASPSDSGNTIYF. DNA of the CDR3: TGTGCCAGCCCTTCGGATTCCGGAAACACCATATATTTT.

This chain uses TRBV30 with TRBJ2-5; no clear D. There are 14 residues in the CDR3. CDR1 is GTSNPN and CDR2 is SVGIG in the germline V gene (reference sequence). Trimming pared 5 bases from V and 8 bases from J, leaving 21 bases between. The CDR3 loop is CAWAPQEGLYTQYF. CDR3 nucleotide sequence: TGTGCCTGGGCCCCCCAAGAAGGTCTTTATACCCAGTACTTC.

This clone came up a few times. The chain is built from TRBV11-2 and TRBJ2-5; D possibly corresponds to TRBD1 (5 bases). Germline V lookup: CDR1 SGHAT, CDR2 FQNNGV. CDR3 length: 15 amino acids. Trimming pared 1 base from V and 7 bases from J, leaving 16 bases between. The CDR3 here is CASSLVGLSDGTQYF. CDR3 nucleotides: TGTGCCAGCAGCTTAGTGGGGCTCAGTGATGGGACCCAGTACTTC.

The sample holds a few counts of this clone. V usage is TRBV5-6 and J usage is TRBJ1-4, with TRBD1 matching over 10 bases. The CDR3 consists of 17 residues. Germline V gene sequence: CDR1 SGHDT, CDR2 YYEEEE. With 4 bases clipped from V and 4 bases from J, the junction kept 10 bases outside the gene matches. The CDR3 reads CASSQTGTGAGNEKLFF. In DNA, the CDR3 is TGTGCCAGCAGCCAAACCGGGACAGGGGCGGGTAATGAAAAACTGTTTTTT.

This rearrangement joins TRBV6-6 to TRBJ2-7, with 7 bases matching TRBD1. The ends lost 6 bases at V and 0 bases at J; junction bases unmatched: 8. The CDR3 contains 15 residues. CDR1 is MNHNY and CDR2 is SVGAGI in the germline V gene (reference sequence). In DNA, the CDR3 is TGTGCCAGCAGGACCTCCACAGGGGCCTCCTACGAGCAGTACGTC. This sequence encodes CASRTSTGASYEQYV.

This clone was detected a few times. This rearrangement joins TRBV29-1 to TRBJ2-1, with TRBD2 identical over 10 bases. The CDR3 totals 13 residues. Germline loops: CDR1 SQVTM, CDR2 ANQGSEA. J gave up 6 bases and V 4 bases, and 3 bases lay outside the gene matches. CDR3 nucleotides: TGCAGCGTTGGGGTAGCGGGGGGCAATGAGCAGTTCTTC. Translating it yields CSVGVAGGNEQFF.

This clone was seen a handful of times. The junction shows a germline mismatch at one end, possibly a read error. CDR3 sequence reads: CASSLGGGEQEAFF. Here the CDR3 DNA reads TGTGCCAGCAGCTTGGGCGGGGGTGAGCAAGAAGCTTTCTTT. This chain uses TRBV5-1 with TRBJ1-1; possibly TRBD1 for D (5 bases). The CDR3 covers 14 residues. Germline CDR1 reads SGHRS; CDR2 reads YFSETQ. Variable domain in full (rest from reference TRBV5-1 and TRBJ1-1): KAGVTQTPRYLIKTRGQQVTLSCSPISGHRSVSWYQQTPGQGLQFLFEYFSETQRNKGNFPGRFSGRQFSNSRSEMNVSTLELGDSALYLCASSLGGGEQEAFFGQGTRLTVV.

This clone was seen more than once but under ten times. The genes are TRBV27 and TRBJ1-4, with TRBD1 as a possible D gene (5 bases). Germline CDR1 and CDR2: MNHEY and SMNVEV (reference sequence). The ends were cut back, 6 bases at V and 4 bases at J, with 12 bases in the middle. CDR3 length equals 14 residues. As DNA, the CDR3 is TGTGCCAGCAGGCGCAGGGAACGTAATGAAAAACTGTTTTTT. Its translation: CASRRRERNEKLFF.

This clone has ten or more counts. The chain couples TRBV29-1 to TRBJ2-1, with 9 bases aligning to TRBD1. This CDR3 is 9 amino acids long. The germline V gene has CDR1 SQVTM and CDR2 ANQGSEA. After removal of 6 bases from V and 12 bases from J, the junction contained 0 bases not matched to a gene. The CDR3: CSVGQGQFF. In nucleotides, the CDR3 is TGCAGCGTGGGACAGGGGCAGTTCTTC.